A single sample gave rise to the 10 T cell receptor beta chains below, sequenced in a study of T cell clones after liver transplantation. Which antigens these TCRs recognize remains unknown. Sequenced by immunoSEQ multiplex PCR; TCRdb stores in-frame clones only, minus some. Of some 5,900 clones listed, 25% to 35% are singletons. Sequencing of dividing CFSE-low cells from the MLR defined alloreactive TCRbeta sequences. The sample consisted of CD4+ T cells from cultured PBMCs. The source is a human patient who received a liver transplant. Among the T cells, some may be from the graft donor.

This clone was found a few times. The chain is built from TRBV11-2 and TRBJ2-1; 10 bases agree with TRBD2. Losses at the gene ends were 5 bases for V and 8 bases for J; bases not matched to a gene: 9. This CDR3 is 15 amino acids long. Germline values: CDR1 SGHAT, CDR2 FQNNGV. The CDR3 DNA reads as TGTGCCAGCAGCCTAGCGGGAGAGTCGAAGTATGAGCAGTTCTTC. Translated: CASSLAGESKYEQFF. The whole variable domain, remainder taken from reference TRBV11-2 and TRBJ2-1, is EAGVAQSPRYKIIEKRQSVAFWCNPISGHATLYWYQQILGQGPKLLIQFQNNGVVDDSQLPKDRFSAERLKGVDSTLKIQPAKLEDSAVYLCASSLAGESKYEQFFGPGTRLTVL.

The J gene is TRBJ1-2, the V gene TRBV28; a weak D match, TRBD1 (5 bases). The CDR3 length is 11 residues. With 7 bases removed from V and 8 bases from J, the gap between germline ends came to 11 bases. Per the germline V gene, CDR1 is MDHEN and CDR2 is SYDVKM. CDR3 residues: CASNGGVGYTF. The DNA for the CDR3 is TGTGCCAGCAACGGGGGAGTAGGCTACACCTTC.

Concerning this clone itself: A much larger clone lies a single base off, so this may be a read error. Other DNA variants within this sample encode the same CDR3. The chain recombines TRBV18 with TRBJ1-1; D possibly corresponds to TRBD1 (6 bases). V gave up 5 bases and J gave up 2 bases, with 15 bases separating them. The CDR3 is made up of 15 amino acids. Germline CDR1 reads KGHSH; CDR2 reads LQKENI. In DNA form, the CDR3 reads TGTGCCAGCTCAATAACCGGGGGCAGCAACACTGAAGCTTTCTTT. Its protein product is CASSITGGSNTEAFF.

About this clone itself: With a much larger clone just one base away, this may be a read error. Other DNA sequences of this sample code for an identical CDR3. This chain uses TRBV2 with TRBJ1-1; D is possibly TRBD1 (5 bases). V lost 11 bases to trimming and J lost 2 bases, with 21 bases between them. The CDR3 runs 15 residues. Per germline, CDR1 SNHLY and CDR2 FYNNEI. In nucleotides, the CDR3 is TGTGCCGGGAAAGGGCGTCTGGGGGGAAACACTGAAGCTTTCTTT. This encodes CAGKGRLGGNTEAFF.

The rearrangement links TRBV19 to TRBJ1-6; a possible D gene is TRBD1 (5 bases). This CDR3 spans 15 amino acids. Trimming removed 3 bases at V and 4 bases at J, with 10 bases between. Germline assignment: CDR1 LNHDA and CDR2 SQIVND (reference sequence). CDR3 residues: CASSIGGQYNSPLHF. The CDR3 DNA reads as TGTGCCAGTAGTATTGGCGGACAATATAATTCACCCCTCCACTTT.

This clone showed up just a few times. A much more abundant neighbour one base away suggests this may be a read error. V usage is TRBV5-1 and J usage is TRBJ1-5; D remains unclear. In germline, CDR1 is SGHRS, CDR2 YFSETQ. The CDR3 covers 15 residues. The CDR3 region has the DNA TGCGCCAGCAGCTTGACGGGTCGCACAAATCAGCCCCCGCATTTT. Translated, it gives CASSLTGRTNQPPHF.

Judged by abundance, this clone is medium-sized. The rearrangement uses TRBV19 and TRBJ1-1, with D perhaps matching TRBD1 (6 bases). The CDR3 runs to 13 residues. The V gene lost 5 bases and the J gene lost 10 bases, with 17 bases spanning the gap. Germline V gives CDR1 LNHDA, CDR2 SQIVND (reference sequence). CDR3: CASSGQGSASAFF. The CDR3 region has the DNA TGTGCCAGTAGTGGGCAGGGGAGTGCGTCAGCTTTCTTT.

This chain connects TRBV5-1 to TRBJ2-2; tentatively, D is TRBD1 (5 bases). This CDR3 spans 17 amino acids. Trimming took off 4 bases at V and 1 base at J, with 17 bases between the two ends. CDR1 is SGHRS and CDR2 is YFSETQ in the germline V gene. The CDR3 sequence is CASSNLWGSLNTGELFF. CDR3 sequence (DNA): TGCGCCAGCAGCAACCTATGGGGCAGTTTGAACACCGGGGAGCTGTTTTTT. Looking up the rest from reference TRBV5-1 and TRBJ2-2 gives the full variable domain: KAGVTQTPRYLIKTRGQQVTLSCSPISGHRSVSWYQQTPGQGLQFLFEYFSETQRNKGNFPGRFSGRQFSNSRSEMNVSTLELGDSALYLCASSNLWGSLNTGELFFGEGSRLTVL.

This clone was seen a single time. The J gene is TRBJ2-7, the V gene TRBV7-1; D not resolved. TRBV7-1 carries the ORF label, with uncertain function. The CDR3 runs 16 residues. Trimming shortened V by 4 bases and J by 3 bases, and 19 bases separated the two germline ends. The CDR3, as DNA: TGTGCCAGCAGCTTAGCCCCAAGCGCCGTATACTACGAGCAGTACTTC. Translated, it gives CASSLAPSAVYYEQYF.

This chain links TRBV2 with TRBJ2-7, with D possibly being TRBD2 (7 bases). Trimming removed 8 bases from V and 2 bases from J, with 19 bases in between. Germline-derived CDR1 and CDR2 are SNHLY and FYNNEI. This CDR3 has 15 residues. CDR3 amino acids: CASSSQGRGAYEQYF. As DNA, the CDR3 is TGTGCCAGCTCCTCCCAGGGGAGGGGTGCCTACGAGCAGTACTTC. Based on the CDR3 plus reference TRBV2 and TRBJ2-7, the full variable domain is EPEVTQTPSHQVTQMGQEVILRCVPISNHLYFYWYRQILGQKVEFLVSFYNNEISEKSEIFDDQFSVERPDGSNFTLKIRSTKLEDSAMYFCASSSQGRGAYEQYFGPGTRLTVT.